Presented here are 9 T cell receptor beta chains from one specimen sequenced in a study of shared clonotypes between healthy human individuals. The assay was immunoSEQ multiplex PCR, and TCRdb's table has in-frame clones only and misses some. In the table there are about 1.1 million clones, 75% to 85% of which are singletons. Sequencing was carried out using memory CD4+ T cells from PBMCs. Regarding subset: CD45RA-negative fraction. These TCRs come from a young man in good health. Some clones in this sample may be carry-over from other donors' samples.

The chain links TRBV7-3 to TRBJ2-2; 7 positions match TRBD1. The V gene's germline CDR1 is SGHTA and CDR2 FQGTGA. This CDR3 region has 16 residues. Unmatched junction bases numbered 10, after V lost 6 bases and J lost 3 bases. The CDR3 DNA reads TGTGCCAGCAGAGATGGACGGGGACAGTACACCGGGGAGCTGTTTTTT. It yields the protein CASRDGRGQYTGELFF.

Only a few counts were recorded for this clone. This sequence joins TRBV10-3 and TRBJ2-5; 9 nucleotides agree with TRBD1. Per the germline V gene, CDR1 is ENHRY and CDR2 is SYGVKD. This CDR3 is built from 16 residues. Trimming took 5 bases from V and 5 from J; bases not matched to a gene: 12. CDR3 sequence reads: CAISPQAQGASETQYF. In DNA, the CDR3 is TGTGCCATCAGTCCACAGGCACAGGGGGCAAGTGAGACCCAGTACTTC.

V gene TRBV7-2 combines with J gene TRBJ2-7, with D perhaps matching TRBD2 (5 bases). Trimming took 5 bases from V and 4 from J, leaving 12 bases between them. Germline V gene lookup returns CDR1 SGHTA and CDR2 FQGNSA. This CDR3 has 13 residues. The CDR3 region is CASSRSSGYEQYF. For the CDR3, the DNA is TGTGCCAGCAGCCGATCCTCGGGGTACGAGCAGTACTTC. Full variable domain (outside the CDR3, taken from reference TRBV7-2 and TRBJ2-7): GAGVSQSPSNKVTEKGKDVELRCDPISGHTALYWYRQSLGQGLEFLIYFQGNSAPDKSGLPSDRFSAERTGGSVSTLTIQRTQQEDSAVYLCASSRSSGYEQYFGPGTRLTVT.

This clone has a handful of counts. For the CDR3, the DNA is TGTGCCAGTAGCCGAGGGGGGCTAGCGGACTCCTACGAGCAGTACTTC. This gives the protein CASSRGGLADSYEQYF. The J gene is TRBJ2-7, the V gene TRBV19; D may be TRBD2 (7 bases). The CDR3 totals 16 residues. The ends were cut back, 6 bases at V and 0 bases at J, with 18 bases in the middle. Germline CDR1 and CDR2: LNHDA and SQIVND (reference sequence).

The V and J genes are TRBV5-1 and TRBJ2-2; 7 nucleotides align to TRBD2. This CDR3 is 15 amino acids long. The germline V gene encodes CDR1 SGHRS and CDR2 YFSETQ. V lost 0 bases, J lost 4 bases, and 3 bases stayed unmatched. CDR3 in DNA: TGCGCCAGCAGCTTGGACGGGAGGCTCACCGGGGAGCTGTTTTTT. It translates to CASSLDGRLTGELFF.

The V gene is TRBV11-2, the J gene TRBJ2-3; D remains unclear. This CDR3 is 13 amino acids long. The V end was cut by 3 bases, the J end by 7 bases, with 11 bases between. The germline V gene encodes CDR1 SGHAT and CDR2 FQNNGV. CDR3 loop: CASSFYQLNTQYF. For the CDR3, the DNA is TGTGCCAGCAGCTTCTATCAGCTGAATACGCAGTATTTT.

This sequence joins TRBV2 and TRBJ2-3, with D unclear. Trimming removed 7 bases from V and 6 bases from J, with 8 bases in between. Per the germline V gene, CDR1 is SNHLY and CDR2 is FYNNEI. The CDR3 loop spans 11 amino acids. The CDR3 DNA is TGTGCCAGCAAGCAGGCGGATACGCAGTATTTT. Translated, it gives CASKQADTQYF.

V and J are TRBV7-9 and TRBJ1-4; D is perhaps TRBD1 (5 bases). Germline-derived CDR1 and CDR2 are SEHNR and FQNEAQ (reference sequence). The V end lost 6 bases, the J end lost 3 bases, and 14 bases lay between the germline ends. The CDR3 consists of 15 residues. The CDR3 loop is CASSRLGVANEKLFF. The CDR3 nucleotides are TGTGCCAGCAGTCGCTTGGGGGTCGCTAATGAAAAACTGTTTTTT.

J is TRBJ2-2 and V is TRBV6-1, with D unclear. The CDR3 length is 12 residues. Trimming cost V 4 bases and J 2 bases, with 2 bases left between them. From germline, CDR1 is MNHNS and CDR2 SASEGT. The CDR3 here is CASSANTGELFF. In nucleotides, the CDR3 is TGTGCCAGCAGTGCAAACACCGGGGAGCTGTTTTTT.